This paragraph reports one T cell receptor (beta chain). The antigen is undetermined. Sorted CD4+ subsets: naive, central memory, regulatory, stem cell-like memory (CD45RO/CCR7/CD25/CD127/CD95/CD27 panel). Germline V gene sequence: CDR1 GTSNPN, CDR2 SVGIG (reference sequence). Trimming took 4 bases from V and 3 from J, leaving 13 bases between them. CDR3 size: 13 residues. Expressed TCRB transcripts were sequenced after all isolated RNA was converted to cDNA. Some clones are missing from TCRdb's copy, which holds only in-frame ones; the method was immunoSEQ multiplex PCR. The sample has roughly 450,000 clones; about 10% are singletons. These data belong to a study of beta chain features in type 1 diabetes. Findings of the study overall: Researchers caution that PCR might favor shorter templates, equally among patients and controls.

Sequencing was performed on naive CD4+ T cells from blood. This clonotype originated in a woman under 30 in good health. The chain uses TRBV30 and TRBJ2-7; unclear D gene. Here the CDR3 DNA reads TGTGCCTGGAATAACCCTCCCCTCTACGAGCAGTACTTC. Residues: CAWNNPPLYEQYF.